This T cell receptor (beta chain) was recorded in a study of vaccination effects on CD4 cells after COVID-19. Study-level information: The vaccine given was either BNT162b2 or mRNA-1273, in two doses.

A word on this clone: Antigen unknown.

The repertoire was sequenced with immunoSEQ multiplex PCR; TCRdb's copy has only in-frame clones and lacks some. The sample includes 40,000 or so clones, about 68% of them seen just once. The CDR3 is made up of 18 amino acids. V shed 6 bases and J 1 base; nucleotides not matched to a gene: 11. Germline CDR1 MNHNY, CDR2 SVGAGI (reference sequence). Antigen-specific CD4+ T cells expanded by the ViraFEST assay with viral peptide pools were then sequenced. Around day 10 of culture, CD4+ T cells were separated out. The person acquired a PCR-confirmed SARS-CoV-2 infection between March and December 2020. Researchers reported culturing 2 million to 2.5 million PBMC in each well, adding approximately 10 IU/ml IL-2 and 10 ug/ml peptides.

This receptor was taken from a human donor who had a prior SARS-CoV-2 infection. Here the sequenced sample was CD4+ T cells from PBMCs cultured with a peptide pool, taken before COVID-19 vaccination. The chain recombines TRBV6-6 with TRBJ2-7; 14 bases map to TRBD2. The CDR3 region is CASSRRPGLAGDSYEQYF. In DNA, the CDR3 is TGTGCCAGCAGCCGACGCCCGGGACTAGCGGGAGATTCCTACGAGCAGTACTTC.